Presented here are 31 T cell receptor beta chains from one specimen sequenced in a study of blood T cell repertoires in COVID-19. Assay used: immunoSEQ multiplex PCR; TCRdb lists only in-frame clones, some missing. This sample has 140,000 to 150,000 clones, with around four fifths found just once. The sample comprised peripheral blood. The receptors here all came from a woman aged 35 to 49 with active or convalescent COVID-19.

CDR3: CASSPHSGALEYF. CDR3 bases: TGTGCCAGCAGCCCCCATAGCGGGGCTCTAGAGTACTTC. The chain is built from TRBV7-2 and TRBJ2-5; TRBD2 aligns across 8 bases. The V segment lost 5 bases and the J segment 12 bases; nucleotides outside the gene matches: 11. Germline V CDR1 and CDR2: SGHTA, FQGNSA. The length of the CDR3 is 13 residues. Combining the CDR3 with reference TRBV7-2 and TRBJ2-5 gives the whole variable domain GAGVSQSPSNKVTEKGKDVELRCDPISGHTALYWYRQSLGQGLEFLIYFQGNSAPDKSGLPSDRFSAERTGGSVSTLTIQRTQQEDSAVYLCASSPHSGALEYFGPGTRLLVL.

This clone has more than one count but fewer than ten. The V and J genes are TRBV7-2 and TRBJ2-7; 11 bases agree with TRBD2. Germline V lookup: CDR1 SGHTA, CDR2 FQGNSA. The J segment lost 6 bases and the V segment lost 2 bases, leaving 9 bases of the junction unmatched. CDR3 length: 16 amino acids. For the CDR3, the DNA is TGTGCCAGCAGCTTATCCCCGGCTAGCGGGAGGCGCGAGCAGTACTTC. Translating it yields CASSLSPASGRREQYF.

CDR3 nucleotide sequence: TGTGCCAGCAGCCCCACCCTCGAGAGGAATGAGCAGTTCTTC. Protein sequence: CASSPTLERNEQFF. The chain is built from TRBV6-5 and TRBJ2-1; D call uncertain. The CDR3 covers 14 residues. CDR1 and CDR2 from the germline V gene are MNHEY and SVGAGI. V was cut by 6 bases and J by 7 bases, with 16 bases left in between.

V gene TRBV9 combines with J gene TRBJ1-2; D perhaps matches TRBD1 (6 bases). With 3 bases removed from V and 8 bases from J, the gap between germline ends came to 14 bases. The CDR3 is made up of 13 amino acids. Germline V gene sequence: CDR1 SGDLS, CDR2 YYNGEE. This CDR3 reads CASSGSPGAGYTF. The CDR3 DNA reads as TGTGCCAGCAGCGGGAGCCCAGGGGCGGGCTACACCTTC.

The chain couples TRBV24-1 to TRBJ1-2; 8 nucleotides match TRBD1. The germline CDR1 and CDR2 sequences are KGHDR and SFDVKD. The CDR3 extends over 14 amino acids. Germline trimming cut 2 bases from V and 5 bases from J; bases unmatched to any gene: 3. CDR3 amino acids: CATSDWTGNYGYTF. The DNA of the CDR3 is TGTGCCACCAGTGATTGGACAGGGAATTATGGCTACACCTTC.

The chain couples TRBV28 to TRBJ1-2, with a tentative D call TRBD1 (6 bases). CDR1 is MDHEN and CDR2 is SYDVKM in the germline V gene. Trimming removed 0 bases at V and 4 bases at J, with 12 bases between. CDR3 length: 15 amino acids. The CDR3 region has the DNA TGTGCCAGCAGTTTATGGGGGGGGGCCTCCTATGGCTACACCTTC. This encodes CASSLWGGASYGYTF.

This chain joins TRBV18 and TRBJ2-5, with 7 bases lining up with TRBD1. The V and J ends lost 3 bases and 5 bases, in that order; junction bases with no gene match: 12. This CDR3 comprises 16 residues. The germline V gene has CDR1 KGHSH and CDR2 LQKENI. Here the CDR3 reads CASSPLPTGQLETQYF. The CDR3 nucleotides read TGTGCCAGCTCACCGCTACCAACGGGACAGCTGGAGACCCAGTACTTC.

The chain has TRBV11-3 and TRBJ2-1; the match to TRBD2 covers 9 bases. The CDR3 extends over 16 amino acids. Germline CDR1 SGHNT, CDR2 YENEEA. After removal of 5 bases from V and 2 bases from J, the junction contained 7 bases not matched to a gene. This CDR3 is CASSQLAGDTYNEQFF. CDR3 DNA sequence: TGTGCCAGCAGCCAATTAGCGGGGGATACCTACAATGAGCAGTTCTTC.

Only one count was recorded for this clone. The V gene is TRBV7-8, the J gene TRBJ1-5, with D perhaps TRBD1 (5 bases). CDR3 length equals 21 residues. V lost 8 bases and J lost 0, with 32 bases in between. CDR1 is SGHVS, CDR2 FQNEAQ, per germline. In nucleotides, the CDR3 is TGTGCCAGCGGAGGAGGGGCGAATTCTCAATCCGGGCCTTATAGCAATCAGCCCCAGCATTTT. Translating gives CASGGGANSQSGPYSNQPQHF.

The rearrangement uses TRBV4-1 and TRBJ1-3, with TRBD1 identical over 8 bases. The CDR3 runs 18 residues. J gave up 3 bases and V 0 bases, and 10 bases lay outside the gene matches. The germline V gene encodes CDR1 MGHRA and CDR2 YSYEKL. The CDR3 is CASSQEDRRTGNGNTIYF. The CDR3 DNA follows: TGCGCCAGCAGCCAAGAGGATAGGAGGACAGGGAATGGAAACACCATATATTTT.

CDR3 DNA sequence: TGTGCCAGCAGTGACGAGGGAACTGAAGCTTTCTTT. It is translated as CASSDEGTEAFF. The chain has TRBV6-4 and TRBJ1-1; no reliable D call. The germline V gene has CDR1 MRHNA and CDR2 SNTAGT. The CDR3 is 12 amino acids. V lost 2 bases, J lost 5 bases, and 6 bases lay in between.

V and J are TRBV19 and TRBJ1-1; no clear D gene. V was pared by 6 bases and J by 6 bases, with 17 bases between. This CDR3 region has 14 residues. The germline V gene has CDR1 LNHDA and CDR2 SQIVND (reference sequence). The CDR3 here is CASSDFFQSAEAFF. CDR3 sequence (DNA): TGTGCCAGTAGCGATTTCTTCCAGAGCGCTGAAGCTTTCTTT.

The rearrangement joins TRBV9 to TRBJ1-2, with 7 positions matching TRBD1. The CDR3 runs 14 residues. With V trimmed by 3 bases and J by 5 bases, 7 bases remained unmatched. Germline-derived CDR1 and CDR2 are SGDLS and YYNGEE. CDR3 in amino acids: CASSGSQGSYGYTF. CDR3 nucleotide sequence: TGTGCCAGCAGCGGATCACAGGGGAGTTATGGCTACACCTTC.

V is TRBV18 and J is TRBJ1-3; maybe TRBD1 (6 bases). There are 14 residues in the CDR3. V was pared by 3 bases and J by 1 base, with 7 bases between. CDR1 and CDR2 (germline): KGHSH, LQKENI. CDR3 loop: CASSPQGSGNTIYF. CDR3 in DNA: TGTGCCAGCTCACCGCAGGGGTCTGGAAACACCATATATTTT.

The V and J genes are TRBV10-1 and TRBJ2-1, with 10 positions matching TRBD2. The CDR3 totals 16 residues. From germline, CDR1 is WNHNN and CDR2 SYGVQD (reference sequence). The V gene end was trimmed by 2 bases and the J gene end by 5 bases; junction bases not matched to a gene: 6. In nucleotides, the CDR3 is TGCGCCAGCAGTGAGGGCCCACTAGCGGGAAACAATGAGCAGTTCTTC. Protein sequence: CASSEGPLAGNNEQFF.

The chain carries TRBV6-2 or TRBV6-3 and TRBJ2-2, with 9 bases lining up with TRBD2. Germline CDR1 is MNHEY and CDR2 is SVGEGT. The V and J ends lost 4 bases and 3 bases, in that order; junction bases with no gene match: 6. The CDR3 totals 16 residues. The CDR3 nucleotides read TGTGCCAGCAGTTGGGGAGCGGGAGGAGACACCGGGGAGCTGTTTTTT. It specifies CASSWGAGGDTGELFF.

V usage is TRBV6-5 and J usage is TRBJ2-7, with 7 bases that match TRBD2. With 6 bases clipped from V and 5 bases from J, the junction kept 4 bases outside the gene matches. CDR3 length: 12 residues. Germline-derived CDR1 and CDR2 are MNHEY and SVGAGI. Here the CDR3 reads CASSPSGNEQYF. The CDR3 region has the DNA TGTGCCAGCAGCCCCAGCGGGAACGAGCAGTACTTC.

The chain carries TRBV4-3 and TRBJ2-7; 9 bases fit TRBD2. CDR3 length: 17 amino acids. V lost 0 bases, J lost 0 bases, and 6 bases stayed unmatched. CDR1 is LGHNA and CDR2 is YSLEER in the germline V gene. CDR3: CASSQEARGGSSYEQYF. Written as DNA, the CDR3 is TGCGCCAGCAGCCAAGAGGCGCGGGGGGGAAGCTCCTACGAGCAGTACTTC.

The chain employs TRBV28 and TRBJ1-4, with 9 nucleotides matching TRBD1. With V trimmed by 6 bases and J by 11 bases, 16 bases remained unmatched. The CDR3 is 16 amino acids. Germline CDR1 is MDHEN and CDR2 is SYDVKM. The CDR3 DNA follows: TGTGCCAGCAGCTTAGGGACCGGGACAGGGAGTAAGAAACTGTTTTTT. This codes for CASSLGTGTGSKKLFF. The entire variable domain, with the rest obtained from reference TRBV28 and TRBJ1-4, is as follows: DVKVTQSSRYLVKRTGEKVFLECVQDMDHENMFWYRQDPGLGLRLIYFSYDVKMKEKGDIPEGYSVSREKKERFSLILESASTNQTSMYLCASSLGTGTGSKKLFFGSGTQLSVL.

The chain links TRBV4-3 to TRBJ2-2, with D possibly matching TRBD1 (6 bases). The CDR3 consists of 17 residues. The ends were cut back, 1 base at V and 2 bases at J, with 14 bases in the middle. Germline V gene sequence: CDR1 LGHNA, CDR2 YSLEER. The CDR3, as DNA: TGCGCCAGCAGCCAAGCTTATCTGGGGGCCAACACCGGGGAGCTGTTTTTT. Translation gives CASSQAYLGANTGELFF.

V gene TRBV7-2 combines with J gene TRBJ2-5, with D possibly TRBD2 on 5 matching bases. V was cut by 3 bases and J by 1 base, with 6 bases left in between. This CDR3 has 13 amino acids. The germline gives CDR1 SGHTA, CDR2 FQGNSA. DNA for the CDR3: TGTGCCAGCAGCTTTGGACTCCAAGAGACCCAGTACTTC. As protein: CASSFGLQETQYF.

The rearrangement links TRBV5-6 to TRBJ2-7, with 7 bases fitting TRBD1. The germline gives CDR1 SGHDT, CDR2 YYEEEE. This CDR3 spans 14 amino acids. Unmatched junction bases numbered 9, after V lost 7 bases and J lost 2 bases. The CDR3 region is CASGGRDSTYEQYF. The CDR3 DNA sequence: TGTGCCAGCGGGGGCCGGGACAGCACCTACGAGCAGTACTTC.

The genes are TRBV5-5 and TRBJ1-1; the D gene is possibly TRBD1 (5 bases). CDR1 SGHKS and CDR2 YYEKEE come from the germline V gene (reference sequence). Trimming took 4 bases from V and 4 from J, leaving 17 bases between them. The CDR3 totals 15 residues. Written as DNA, the CDR3 is TGTGCCAGCAGCCGTCTCGCGGGGCCGGGCACTGAAGCTTTCTTT. It codes for CASSRLAGPGTEAFF.

The chain couples TRBV28 to TRBJ1-6, with 7 bases identical to TRBD1. Germline lookup yields CDR1 MDHEN and CDR2 SYDVKM. The length of the CDR3 is 14 residues. V lost 4 bases to trimming and J lost 10 bases; unmatched junction nucleotides: 7. The CDR3 sequence: CASSSTGDRSPLHF. The CDR3 DNA is TGTGCCAGCAGTTCAACAGGGGATCGGTCACCCCTCCACTTT.

The rearrangement joins TRBV30 to TRBJ1-5; 7 bases align to TRBD1. J gave up 2 bases and V 3 bases, and 7 bases lay outside the gene matches. Germline CDR1 and CDR2: GTSNPN and SVGIG (reference sequence). The CDR3 extends over 15 amino acids. For the CDR3, the DNA is TGTGCCTGGAGGGCAGGGGGACGGGGCAATCAGCCCCAGCATTTT. Amino acids: CAWRAGGRGNQPQHF. Looking up the rest from reference TRBV30 and TRBJ1-5 gives the full variable domain: SQTIHQWPATLVQPVGSPLSLECTVEGTSNPNLYWYRQAAGRGLQLLFYSVGIGQISSEVPQNLSASRPQDRQFILSSKKLLLSDSGFYLCAWRAGGRGNQPQHFGDGTRLSIL.

The J gene is TRBJ1-1, the V gene TRBV6-5; no clear D gene. Trimming shortened V by 3 bases and J by 10 bases, and 18 bases separated the two germline ends. This CDR3 is 14 amino acids long. Germline CDR1 and CDR2: MNHEY and SVGAGI. CDR3: CASSYSTGRGRAFF. The DNA for the CDR3 is TGTGCCAGCAGTTATTCCACGGGTCGGGGTCGAGCTTTCTTT.

This clone appeared once. This sequence joins TRBV5-1 and TRBJ2-2; TRBD1 matches at 9 bases. This CDR3 spans 18 amino acids. Germline V CDR1 and CDR2: SGHRS, YFSETQ. Trimming removed 5 bases from V and 1 base from J; junction bases left unmatched: 12. The CDR3, as DNA: TGCGCCAGCAGTTATGGACAGGGGAGGGTCGGGAACACCGGGGAGCTGTTTTTT. Residues: CASSYGQGRVGNTGELFF.

This sequence joins TRBV4-1 and TRBJ2-7; 7 positions match TRBD1. The CDR3 runs to 12 residues. Germline V CDR1 and CDR2: MGHRA, YSYEKL. J lost 7 bases, V lost 6 bases, and 6 bases had no gene match. The CDR3 DNA reads as TGCGCCAGCAGTCGGGGACAGTCTGAGCAGTACTTC. It yields the protein CASSRGQSEQYF.

The chain combines TRBV7-2 with TRBJ1-2, with TRBD1 identical over 9 bases. CDR3 size: 15 residues. J lost 4 bases, V lost 1 base, and 4 bases had no gene match. Germline V gives CDR1 SGHTA, CDR2 FQGNSA. The CDR3 coding sequence is TGTGCCAGCAGCTTAGTGGGGACAGGGTTCTATGGCTACACCTTC. Translating it yields CASSLVGTGFYGYTF. Full variable domain (missing parts from reference TRBV7-2 and TRBJ1-2): GAGVSQSPSNKVTEKGKDVELRCDPISGHTALYWYRQSLGQGLEFLIYFQGNSAPDKSGLPSDRFSAERTGGSVSTLTIQRTQQEDSAVYLCASSLVGTGFYGYTFGSGTRLTVV.

The chain carries TRBV5-1 and TRBJ1-6; TRBD1 matches 8 bases. The junction had 5 bases not matched to a gene; V was cut back by 4 bases and J by 5 bases. The CDR3 consists of 15 residues. Germline V lookup: CDR1 SGHRS, CDR2 YFSETQ. The CDR3 loop reads CASSLEGQDNSPLHF. CDR3 nucleotides: TGCGCCAGCAGCCTAGAGGGACAGGATAATTCACCCCTCCACTTT.

The chain combines TRBV29-1 with TRBJ2-1; D might be TRBD2 (6 bases). The V and J ends lost 6 bases and 4 bases respectively, with 19 bases between them. CDR1 is SQVTM and CDR2 is ANQGSEA in the germline V gene. The CDR3 is 15 amino acids. CDR3 sequence: CSVSRDSGPYNEQFF. In DNA form, the CDR3 reads TGCAGCGTATCCCGGGACTCCGGCCCTTACAATGAGCAGTTCTTC.